This TCR beta chain was sequenced in a study of type 1 regulatory T cells. Study details: T-allo10 is a Tr1-enriched, alloantigen-specific CD4 T cell product made in vitro.

T-allo10 cells from the graft donor were described as anergic, host-alloantigen-specific, and alloantigen-specific suppressors. Germline V gene sequence: CDR1 SGDLS, CDR2 YYNGEE. The V gene lost 4 bases and the J gene lost 5 bases, with 15 bases spanning the gap. This CDR3 contains 15 residues. MiXCR was run by TCRdb on the reads, yielding one entry per CDR3 protein. The profile shows 60,000 to 80,000 distinct CDR3 sequences, 50% to 70% of them singletons. This clonotype was recorded only once. Its cognate antigen is unknown. This clonotype was obtained from a human donor in good health. J is TRBJ1-4 and V is TRBV9; a weak D match, TRBD1 (5 bases). Material: cultured T cells, either the whole culture or a sorted T cell fraction (not recorded which). Specified subset: Tr1-enriched cell product generated in vitro against host alloantigens. CDR3 DNA: TGTGCCAGCAGCTTCAGGGCGGGCGCGAATGAAAAACTGTTTTTT. Protein: CASSFRAGANEKLFF.